One sample yielded the 31 T cell receptor beta chains listed below, sequenced in a study of cytomegalovirus exposure and HLA in healthy donors. A multiplex PCR was run with 60 Vbeta primers and 13 Jbeta primers. Profiling relied on immunoSEQ multiplex PCR, and the TCRdb table lists in-frame clones only, not all of them. The repertoire table contains roughly 80,000 clones. The sequenced sample consisted of PBMCs. These receptors were collected from a girl under 18 in good health and CMV-seropositive.

The chain has TRBV7-9 and TRBJ2-5; TRBD1 matches 10 bases. Trimming took 1 base from V and 5 from J; bases not matched to a gene: 13. CDR3 length equals 18 residues. The germline CDR1 and CDR2 sequences are SEHNR and FQNEAQ (reference sequence). The CDR3 bases are TGTGCCAGCAGCTTAGGCGGTGCGGGACAGGGGACAAGGGAGACCCAGTACTTC. Protein product: CASSLGGAGQGTRETQYF.

This rearrangement joins TRBV7-8 to TRBJ2-2, with TRBD1 matching over 8 bases. CDR3 size: 16 residues. Trimming took 2 bases from V and 4 from J; bases not matched to a gene: 6. Germline CDR1 SGHVS, CDR2 FQNEAQ. In DNA, the CDR3 is TGTGCCAGCAGCTTATCAGGGACAGGTCTCACCGGGGAGCTGTTTTTT. Translating gives CASSLSGTGLTGELFF.

The chain recombines TRBV9 with TRBJ2-5, with 13 nucleotides matching TRBD2. The germline V gene encodes CDR1 SGDLS and CDR2 YYNGEE. The CDR3 extends over 17 amino acids. V was clipped by 0 bases and J by 4 bases; unmatched bases: 6. The CDR3 nucleotides read TGTGCCAGCAGCGTAGGGACTAGCGGGGGCCTGGCAGAGACCCAGTACTTC. Its translation is CASSVGTSGGLAETQYF.

This chain links TRBV5-1 with TRBJ1-3; TRBD1 matches 9 bases. The CDR3 runs to 16 residues. CDR1 and CDR2 from the germline V gene are SGHRS and YFSETQ. With 4 bases clipped from V and 3 bases from J, the junction kept 8 bases outside the gene matches. The CDR3 is CASSTRDRDFGNTIYF. As DNA, the CDR3 is TGCGCCAGCAGCACCCGGGACAGGGACTTTGGAAACACCATATATTTT.

The V gene is TRBV9, the J gene TRBJ2-3; 10 nucleotides agree with TRBD2. The CDR3 is 14 residues long. CDR1 and CDR2 from the germline V gene are SGDLS and YYNGEE. Losses at the gene ends were 7 bases for V and 3 bases for J; bases not matched to a gene: 5. The CDR3, as DNA: TGTGCCAGCCAAGCGGGGGGGGTTACAGATACGCAGTATTTT. It yields the protein CASQAGGVTDTQYF. Drawing the rest from reference TRBV9 and TRBJ2-3, the complete variable domain is DSGVTQTPKHLITATGQRVTLRCSPRSGDLSVYWYQQSLDQGLQFLIQYYNGEERAKGNILERFSAQQFPDLHSELNLSSLELGDSALYFCASQAGGVTDTQYFGPGTRLTVL.

The V and J genes are TRBV7-6 and TRBJ2-7; TRBD1 matches 8 bases. J lost 2 bases, V lost 5 bases, and 5 bases had no gene match. The CDR3 has 14 amino acids. Germline values: CDR1 SGHVS, CDR2 FNYEAQ. The CDR3 protein is CASSPTGDTYEQYF. The DNA of the CDR3 is TGTGCCAGCAGCCCGACAGGGGACACCTACGAGCAGTACTTC.

Note on this clone: The junction shows a germline mismatch at one end, possibly a read error. The rearrangement joins TRBV4-1 to TRBJ1-6; 7 nucleotides agree with TRBD1. This CDR3 comprises 17 residues. Per germline, CDR1 MGHRA and CDR2 YSYEKL. Here the CDR3 DNA reads TGCGCCAGCAGCCAAGATCCTACACAGGGGTCTTATTCACCCCTCCCCTTT. It specifies CASSQDPTQGSYSPLPF.

The J gene is TRBJ2-6, the V gene TRBV7-9; possibly TRBD2 for D (5 bases). The CDR3 is 17 amino acids. Germline CDR1 SEHNR, CDR2 FQNEAQ (reference sequence). The V and J ends lost 4 bases and 4 bases respectively, with 17 bases between them. The CDR3, as DNA: TGTGCCAGCAGCTCGCCACACACGGGGAAGGGGGCCAACGTCCTGACTTTC. This translates into CASSSPHTGKGANVLTF.

V usage is TRBV19 and J usage is TRBJ2-6; the D gene is possibly TRBD2 (6 bases). The CDR3 runs 17 residues. Trimming pared 3 bases from V and 4 bases from J, leaving 16 bases between. Germline CDR1 reads LNHDA; CDR2 reads SQIVND (reference sequence). The chain's CDR3 is CASSIGRYGSGANVLTF. CDR3 bases: TGTGCCAGTAGTATTGGGAGGTACGGCTCGGGGGCCAACGTCCTGACTTTC.

This chain uses TRBV29-1 with TRBJ1-1; the D is unclear. This CDR3 is built from 11 residues. Germline CDR1 SQVTM, CDR2 ANQGSEA. The V and J ends lost 3 bases and 1 base respectively, with 3 bases between them. Here the CDR3 DNA reads TGCAGCGTTGACAGGAACACTGAAGCTTTCTTT. Translated: CSVDRNTEAFF.

The chain couples TRBV4-1 to TRBJ1-4; 9 nucleotides agree with TRBD1. Germline CDR1 and CDR2: MGHRA and YSYEKL. The CDR3 is 19 residues long. The V gene end was trimmed by 0 bases and the J gene end by 5 bases; junction bases not matched to a gene: 13. CDR3: CASSQEYGTGKRKNEKLFF. CDR3 bases: TGCGCCAGCAGCCAAGAATATGGGACAGGGAAGAGGAAAAATGAAAAACTGTTTTTT.

The chain uses TRBV7-2 and TRBJ1-5; TRBD1 matches at 10 bases. The germline gives CDR1 SGHTA, CDR2 FQGNSA. CDR3 length: 16 residues. V dropped 2 bases and J dropped 4; count of bases not matched to a gene: 5. CDR3 amino acids: CASSLPGQGKNQPQHF. CDR3 DNA: TGTGCCAGCAGCTTACCGGGACAGGGGAAAAATCAGCCCCAGCATTTT.

V and J are TRBV7-3 and TRBJ2-2, with 8 bases matching TRBD1. J was trimmed by 6 bases and V by 5 bases; bases with no gene match: 5. From germline, CDR1 is SGHTA and CDR2 FQGTGA. The CDR3 totals 14 residues. Here the CDR3 reads CASSADRAPGELFF. The CDR3 nucleotides are TGTGCCAGCAGCGCGGACAGGGCTCCCGGGGAGCTGTTTTTT.

V gene TRBV5-1 combines with J gene TRBJ1-1; no firm D call. The CDR3 extends over 11 amino acids. Trimming left V 4 bases short and J 7 bases short, with 8 bases between. Germline values: CDR1 SGHRS, CDR2 YFSETQ. The DNA of the CDR3 is TGCGCCAGCAGCCAAGCTAGTGAAGCTTTCTTT. Amino acid sequence: CASSQASEAFF. The full variable domain, completed using reference TRBV5-1 and TRBJ1-1, is KAGVTQTPRYLIKTRGQQVTLSCSPISGHRSVSWYQQTPGQGLQFLFEYFSETQRNKGNFPGRFSGRQFSNSRSEMNVSTLELGDSALYLCASSQASEAFFGQGTRLTVV.

The V call is TRBV11-2, the J call TRBJ2-7; D remains unclear. The V gene's germline CDR1 is SGHAT and CDR2 FQNNGV. The ends were cut back, 5 bases at V and 3 bases at J, with 8 bases in the middle. CDR3 length: 12 residues. The CDR3 DNA sequence: TGTGCCAGCAGCCCAGATGTCTACGAGCAGTACTTC. This encodes CASSPDVYEQYF.

The chain joins TRBV27 to TRBJ1-6, with D possibly matching TRBD1 (6 bases). In germline, CDR1 is MNHEY, CDR2 SMNVEV (reference sequence). Trimming shortened V by 3 bases and J by 3 bases, and 9 bases separated the two germline ends. The CDR3 sequence is 15 residues long. The CDR3 here is CASSLGADYNSPLHF. The CDR3 DNA sequence: TGTGCCAGCAGTTTGGGGGCGGACTATAATTCACCCCTCCACTTT.

The J gene is TRBJ2-3, the V gene TRBV9, with D perhaps matching TRBD2 (7 bases). Germline V gene sequence: CDR1 SGDLS, CDR2 YYNGEE. V was pared by 1 base and J by 5 bases, with 14 bases between. CDR3 length: 15 amino acids. CDR3 loop: CASSVSGGAGDTQYF. CDR3 in DNA: TGTGCCAGCAGCGTAAGTGGGGGGGCTGGAGATACGCAGTATTTT. The full variable domain, in which reference TRBV9 and TRBJ2-3 provide the parts outside the CDR3, is DSGVTQTPKHLITATGQRVTLRCSPRSGDLSVYWYQQSLDQGLQFLIQYYNGEERAKGNILERFSAQQFPDLHSELNLSSLELGDSALYFCASSVSGGAGDTQYFGPGTRLTVL.

This sequence joins TRBV4-1 and TRBJ2-7, with 8 bases identical to TRBD2. The CDR3 sequence is 17 residues long. Looked up from germline, CDR1 is MGHRA and CDR2 is YSYEKL. With V trimmed by 0 bases and J by 3 bases, 10 bases remained unmatched. This CDR3 reads CASSQDGGRGAVYEQYF. The CDR3 coding sequence is TGCGCCAGCAGCCAAGATGGGGGGCGGGGGGCCGTCTACGAGCAGTACTTC.

V usage is TRBV6-1 and J usage is TRBJ2-7; 9 bases align to TRBD1. The CDR3 length is 14 residues. V lost 4 bases, J lost 4 bases, and 5 bases stayed unmatched. Germline loops: CDR1 MNHNS, CDR2 SASEGT. Here the CDR3 reads CASSGIGQGYEQYV. The CDR3 nucleotides read TGTGCCAGCAGTGGGATTGGACAGGGGTACGAGCAGTACGTC.

J is TRBJ2-5 and V is TRBV7-3; 8 bases align to TRBD2. Germline V CDR1 and CDR2: SGHTA, FQGTGA. After removal of 6 bases from V and 5 bases from J, the junction contained 5 bases not matched to a gene. This CDR3 contains 13 residues. The CDR3 DNA follows: TGTGCCAGCAGGTCCGGGACTAGGGAGACCCAGTACTTC. Its protein is CASRSGTRETQYF.

The V gene is TRBV5-6, the J gene TRBJ2-5, with 12 bases fitting TRBD2. V was pared by 1 base and J by 6 bases, with 10 bases of the junction left unmatched. Germline V gene lookup returns CDR1 SGHDT and CDR2 YYEEEE. CDR3 length equals 17 residues. CDR3 in DNA: TGTGCCAGCAGCTTGTTTGCGTCTAGCGGGGGGGAACAGACCCAGTACTTC. This sequence encodes CASSLFASSGGEQTQYF.

V and J are TRBV9 and TRBJ2-3; TRBD2 matches at 7 bases. V was pared by 4 bases and J by 2 bases, with 4 bases of the junction left unmatched. The germline V gene has CDR1 SGDLS and CDR2 YYNGEE. This CDR3 has 14 amino acids. The CDR3, as DNA: TGTGCCAGCAGCATTCGGGGGGACACAGATACGCAGTATTTT. Its protein product is CASSIRGDTDTQYF. Using reference TRBV9 and TRBJ2-3 for the parts outside the CDR3, the full variable domain is DSGVTQTPKHLITATGQRVTLRCSPRSGDLSVYWYQQSLDQGLQFLIQYYNGEERAKGNILERFSAQQFPDLHSELNLSSLELGDSALYFCASSIRGDTDTQYFGPGTRLTVL.

This chain connects TRBV29-1 to TRBJ2-1, with D perhaps TRBD1 (6 bases). The V end lost 7 bases, the J end lost 5 bases, and 18 bases lay between the germline ends. The CDR3 is made up of 14 amino acids. Germline values: CDR1 SQVTM, CDR2 ANQGSEA. The CDR3 DNA reads TGCAGCGCTCAAGGGACACCTACCGACAATGAGCAGTTCTTC. Its protein is CSAQGTPTDNEQFF.

This chain connects TRBV6-6 to TRBJ2-7; no definite D call. This CDR3 has 13 amino acids. Germline V gene data show CDR1 as MNHNY and CDR2 as SVGAGI (reference sequence). Trimming took 3 bases from V and 2 from J, leaving 8 bases between them. The CDR3 loop reads CASSYLGAYEQYF. CDR3 nucleotide sequence: TGTGCCAGCAGTTATTTGGGCGCCTACGAGCAGTACTTC.

The chain couples TRBV4-3 to TRBJ2-5; possible D gene TRBD1, 5 bases. Germline assignment: CDR1 LGHNA and CDR2 YSLEER. With 0 bases removed from V and 2 bases from J, the gap between germline ends came to 13 bases. This CDR3 has 16 amino acids. CDR3 DNA: TGCGCCAGCAGCCAAGATTTAAGGGGTTTACAAGAGACCCAGTACTTC. Protein product: CASSQDLRGLQETQYF.

The gene calls are TRBV2 and TRBJ2-5, with a possible D match to TRBD1 (6 bases). This CDR3 contains 14 residues. V was cut by 8 bases and J by 2 bases, with 15 bases left in between. Germline-derived CDR1 and CDR2 are SNHLY and FYNNEI. CDR3 amino acids: CASDHRVKQETQYF. In DNA, the CDR3 is TGTGCCAGCGACCACAGGGTGAAGCAAGAGACCCAGTACTTC.

V usage is TRBV5-1 and J usage is TRBJ2-5; possibly TRBD1 for D (5 bases). V was trimmed by 2 bases and J by 3 bases, leaving 8 bases between them. The CDR3 extends over 13 amino acids. Germline V gene sequence: CDR1 SGHRS, CDR2 YFSETQ. CDR3 nucleotide sequence: TGCGCCAGCAGCTTTTCCAGGGAAGAGACCCAGTACTTC. Translating gives CASSFSREETQYF.

The V and J genes are TRBV5-1 and TRBJ2-1, with TRBD1 as a possible D gene (5 bases). CDR1 is SGHRS, CDR2 YFSETQ, per germline. Trimming cost V 1 base and J 7 bases, with 9 bases left between them. The CDR3 is 13 amino acids. CDR3 in amino acids: CASSLSRGNEQFF. The CDR3 DNA sequence: TGCGCCAGCAGCTTGAGTAGGGGTAATGAGCAGTTCTTC.

V and J are TRBV5-1 and TRBJ1-3, with TRBD1 matching 7 bases. The CDR3 totals 15 residues. The germline V gene has CDR1 SGHRS and CDR2 YFSETQ. V dropped 3 bases and J dropped 3; count of bases not matched to a gene: 6. CDR3 DNA: TGCGCCAGCAGCTCCACAGGGGTAGTTGGAAACACCATATATTTT. Its translation: CASSSTGVVGNTIYF.

V and J are TRBV19 and TRBJ1-5, with TRBD1 matching 12 bases. This CDR3 has 15 residues. The germline V gene encodes CDR1 LNHDA and CDR2 SQIVND (reference sequence). V shed 6 bases and J 3 bases; nucleotides not matched to a gene: 3. The CDR3 loop reads CASSGTGGPNQPQHF. CDR3 DNA sequence: TGTGCCAGTAGCGGGACAGGGGGCCCCAATCAGCCCCAGCATTTT.

The chain links TRBV4-3 to TRBJ1-2; possibly TRBD1 for D (6 bases). V lost 1 base to trimming and J lost 7 bases, with 13 bases between them. CDR1 and CDR2 from the germline V gene are LGHNA and YSLEER. This CDR3 has 14 amino acids. CDR3 protein: CASSQASGGAGYTF. CDR3 sequence (DNA): TGCGCCAGCAGCCAAGCGTCGGGGGGGGCTGGCTACACCTTC.